Listed below are T cell receptor beta chains from one sample, sequenced in a study of blood T cell repertoires in COVID-19. Produced via immunoSEQ multiplex PCR; TCRdb's table is partial and in-frame only. The sample holds under 250,000 clones, roughly 88% seen once. Sequenced input: peripheral blood. Receptors were obtained from a woman of 80 years or more with COVID-19, enrolled during active disease. CDR3s include the opening cysteine and the closing phenylalanine or tryptophan. The order of the fields is D gene, V gene, clone size, J gene, CDR3 protein, CDR3 DNA. The D gene is left open where the match is weak. The size field is filled for only some rows; it gives once, few, many or a size class.

-	TRBV2	-	TRBJ1-1	CASSVGEGTEAFF	TGTGCCAGCAGTGTAGGGGAAGGCACTGAAGCTTTCTTT
TRBD1	TRBV7-6	-	TRBJ1-5	CASSLDTGGGMYQPQHF	TGTGCCAGCAGCTTAGATACAGGGGGAGGAATGTATCAGCCCCAGCATTTT
-	TRBV7-2	-	TRBJ1-5	CASSSKVGFNQPQHF	TGTGCCAGCAGCTCCAAGGTCGGGTTCAATCAGCCCCAGCATTTT
-	TRBV12-3/TRBV12-4	-	TRBJ1-2	CASSLGAGGTF	TGTGCCAGCAGTTTAGGGGCCGGTGGCACCTTC
-	TRBV3-1/TRBV3-2	once	TRBJ1-1	CASSRATGQRRAGTEAFF	TGTGCCAGCAGCCGGGCCACGGGACAAAGAAGAGCTGGCACTGAAGCTTTCTTT
TRBD1	TRBV7-6	-	TRBJ2-3	CASSLVGPTDRGPGVTQYF	TGTGCCAGCAGCTTAGTCGGACCTACCGACAGGGGGCCGGGGGTGACGCAGTATTTT
TRBD2	TRBV7-3	-	TRBJ2-5	CASSSSGGETQYF	TGTGCCAGCAGTTCAAGCGGGGGGGAGACCCAGTACTTC
-	TRBV6-2/TRBV6-3	-	TRBJ1-2	CASRYRESYGYTF	TGTGCCAGCAGGTACAGGGAGTCCTATGGCTACACCTTC
-	TRBV5-5	-	TRBJ1-4	CASSHSGAGDILFF	TGTGCCAGCAGCCACAGCGGGGCCGGAGATATACTGTTTTTT
TRBD1	TRBV7-2	-	TRBJ1-3	CASSPTGAFAGNTIYF	TGTGCCAGCAGCCCCACAGGGGCTTTCGCTGGAAACACCATATATTTT
TRBD1	TRBV11-2	-	TRBJ1-4	CASSFGTGNEKLFF	TGTGCCAGCAGCTTCGGGACAGGGAATGAAAAACTGTTTTTT
TRBD1	TRBV5-8	-	TRBJ2-3	CASSLTGGSTDTQYF	TGTGCCAGCAGCTTGACAGGGGGTAGCACAGATACGCAGTATTTT